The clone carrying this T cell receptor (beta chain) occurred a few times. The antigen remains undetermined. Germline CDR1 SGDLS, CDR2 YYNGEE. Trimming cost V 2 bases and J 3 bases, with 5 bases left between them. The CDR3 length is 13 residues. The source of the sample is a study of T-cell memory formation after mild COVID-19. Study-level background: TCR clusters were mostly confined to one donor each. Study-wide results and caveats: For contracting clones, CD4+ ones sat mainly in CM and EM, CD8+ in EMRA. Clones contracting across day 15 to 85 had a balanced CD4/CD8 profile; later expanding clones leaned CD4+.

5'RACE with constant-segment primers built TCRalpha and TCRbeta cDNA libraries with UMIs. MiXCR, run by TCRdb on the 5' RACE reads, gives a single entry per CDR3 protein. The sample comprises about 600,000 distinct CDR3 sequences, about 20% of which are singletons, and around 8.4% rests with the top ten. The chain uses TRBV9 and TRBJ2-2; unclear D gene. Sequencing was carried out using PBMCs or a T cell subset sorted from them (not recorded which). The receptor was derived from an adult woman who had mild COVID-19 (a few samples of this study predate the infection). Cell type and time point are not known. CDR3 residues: CASSVGHTGELFF. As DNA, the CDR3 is TGTGCCAGCAGCGTCGGGCACACCGGGGAGCTGTTTTTT. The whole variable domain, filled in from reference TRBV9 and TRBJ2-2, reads DSGVTQTPKHLITATGQRVTLRCSPRSGDLSVYWYQQSLDQGLQFLIQYYNGEERAKGNILERFSAQQFPDLHSELNLSSLELGDSALYFCASSVGHTGELFFGEGSRLTVL.